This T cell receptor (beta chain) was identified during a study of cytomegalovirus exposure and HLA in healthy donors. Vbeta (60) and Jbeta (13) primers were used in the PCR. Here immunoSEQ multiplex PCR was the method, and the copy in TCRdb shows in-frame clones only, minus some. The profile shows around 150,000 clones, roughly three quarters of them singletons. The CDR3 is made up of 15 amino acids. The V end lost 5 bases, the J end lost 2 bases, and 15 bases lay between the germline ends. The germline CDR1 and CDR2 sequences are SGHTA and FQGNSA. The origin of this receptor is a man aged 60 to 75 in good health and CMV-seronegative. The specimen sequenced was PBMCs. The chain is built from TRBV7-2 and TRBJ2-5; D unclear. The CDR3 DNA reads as TGTGCCAGCAGCCCATGGAGTTCCAGTCAAGAGACCCAGTACTTC. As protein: CASSPWSSSQETQYF. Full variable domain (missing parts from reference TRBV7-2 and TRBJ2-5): GAGVSQSPSNKVTEKGKDVELRCDPISGHTALYWYRQSLGQGLEFLIYFQGNSAPDKSGLPSDRFSAERTGGSVSTLTIQRTQQEDSAVYLCASSPWSSSQETQYFGPGTRLLVL.